This T cell receptor (beta chain) originates from a study of CD8+ T cells in alopecia areata. Sorted out of PBMCs were CD4+ T cells and CD8+ T cells. Germline V gives CDR1 SGHDN, CDR2 FVKESK. The CDR3 has 13 residues. With 5 bases removed from V and 2 bases from J, the gap between germline ends came to 9 bases. Following RNA extraction, reverse transcription yielded cDNA that acted as the sequencing template. TCRdb's copy holds only in-frame clones and misses some; the assay was immunoSEQ multiplex PCR. In the table there are 120,000 or so clones, about 50% of which are singletons. This clonotype originated in a human donor with alopecia areata. Sequenced sample: NKG2D-low CD8+ T cells sorted from blood. The chain joins TRBV14 to TRBJ2-5; D might be TRBD1 (5 bases). CDR3 in DNA: TGTGCCAGCAGCGAACAGGTACAAGAGACCCAGTACTTC. Amino acid sequence: CASSEQVQETQYF.